Listed here are 25 T cell receptor beta chains from one sample, sequenced in a study of Tregs in tolerant kidney transplant recipients. TCRdb keeps only in-frame clones here, not all; method: immunoSEQ multiplex PCR. The table records approximately 43,000 clones, roughly nine tenths of them present only once. The sequenced sample was Tregs from blood. The source of these receptors is a human donor in good health.

The V and J genes are TRBV4-1 and TRBJ2-6; 7 nucleotides line up with TRBD1. V dropped 2 bases and J dropped 0; count of bases not matched to a gene: 7. CDR3 size: 18 residues. CDR1 is MGHRA, CDR2 YSYEKL, per germline. The CDR3 spells CASSQFWTGVSGANVLTF. The DNA of the CDR3 is TGCGCCAGCAGCCAATTTTGGACAGGCGTCTCTGGGGCCAACGTCCTGACTTTC.

The rearrangement links TRBV5-1 to TRBJ2-1; no firm D call. There are 18 residues in the CDR3. CDR1 and CDR2 (germline): SGHRS, YFSETQ. Trimming removed 0 bases at V and 0 bases at J, with 16 bases between. The CDR3, as DNA: TGCGCCAGCAGCTTGGTGTTTTCGCCGGGTAGCTCCTACAATGAGCAGTTCTTC. It translates to CASSLVFSPGSSYNEQFF.

This chain joins TRBV18 and TRBJ2-7, with TRBD1 as a possible D gene (6 bases). From germline, CDR1 is KGHSH and CDR2 LQKENI. V lost 3 bases to trimming and J lost 5 bases, with 11 bases between them. This CDR3 is 13 amino acids long. The CDR3 DNA reads as TGTGCCAGCTCACCTACAGGGATGAACGAGCAGTACTTC. Translation: CASSPTGMNEQYF. The full variable domain, in which reference TRBV18 and TRBJ2-7 provide the parts outside the CDR3, is NAGVMQNPRHLVRRRGQEARLRCSPMKGHSHVYWYRQLPEEGLKFMVYLQKENIIDESGMPKERFSAEFPKEGPSILRIQQVVRGDSAAYFCASSPTGMNEQYFGPGTRLTVT.

This sequence joins TRBV7-2 and TRBJ2-7; perhaps D is TRBD1 or TRBD2 (6 bases each). This CDR3 region has 15 residues. Trimming took off 6 bases at V and 3 bases at J, with 18 bases between the two ends. The germline CDR1 and CDR2 sequences are SGHTA and FQGNSA. The CDR3 protein is CASSLRGHGDYEQYF. DNA for the CDR3: TGTGCCAGCAGTCTACGGGGGCACGGCGACTACGAGCAGTACTTC.

This chain uses TRBV6-6 with TRBJ2-3; no definite D call. The CDR3 has 12 residues. The germline CDR1 and CDR2 sequences are MNHNY and SVGAGI (reference sequence). The ends were cut back, 4 bases at V and 6 bases at J, with 8 bases in the middle. The CDR3: CASSSLGDTQYF. DNA for the CDR3: TGTGCCAGCAGTTCTCTAGGGGATACGCAGTATTTT.

This clone was counted once. The genes are TRBV18 and TRBJ1-6; unclear D gene. Trimming left V 6 bases short and J 11 bases short, with 11 bases between. CDR3 size: 12 residues. The germline CDR1 and CDR2 sequences are KGHSH and LQKENI. CDR3 sequence: CASSDSGPPLHF. In DNA, the CDR3 is TGTGCCAGCTCCGACTCCGGGCCACCCCTCCACTTT.

V is TRBV5-1 and J is TRBJ1-2; no reliable D call. Trimming pared 1 base from V and 5 bases from J, leaving 6 bases between. CDR1 and CDR2 from the germline V gene are SGHRS and YFSETQ. CDR3 length: 12 amino acids. This CDR3 reads CASSLIGYGYTF. The CDR3 nucleotides are TGCGCCAGCAGCTTGATAGGTTATGGCTACACCTTC.

This sequence joins TRBV4-1 and TRBJ2-5; 7 bases match TRBD1. Gene TRBJ2-7 matches the end of the DNA better, so the J call may be wrong. The CDR3 loop spans 13 amino acids. Germline V gene data show CDR1 as MGHRA and CDR2 as YSYEKL. The CDR3 coding sequence is TGCGCCAGCAGCCATCAACAGGGGTACGAGCAGTACTTC. Translating it yields CASSHQQGYEQYF.

CDR3 protein: CASSGGTGTNEKLFF. The CDR3 nucleotides read TGTGCCAGCAGTGGGGGGACGGGAACTAATGAAAAACTGTTTTTT. The chain combines TRBV2 with TRBJ1-4; a possible D gene is TRBD1 (5 bases). V dropped 4 bases and J dropped 1 base, with 10 bases sitting between them. This CDR3 is built from 15 residues. The V gene's germline CDR1 is SNHLY and CDR2 FYNNEI.

The CDR3 DNA is TGTGCCAGCAGCTTGGCAGGGAGGGCCTATGGCTACACCTTC. This sequence encodes CASSLAGRAYGYTF. The rearrangement links TRBV5-4 to TRBJ1-2, with a possible D match to TRBD1 (5 bases). V was clipped by 0 bases and J by 4 bases, with 10 bases between them. Germline lookup yields CDR1 SGHNT and CDR2 YYREEE (reference sequence). This CDR3 is built from 14 residues.

The rearrangement links TRBV5-1 to TRBJ2-7; TRBD1 matches at 7 bases. This CDR3 comprises 14 residues. With V trimmed by 4 bases and J by 2 bases, 6 bases remained unmatched. Germline assignment: CDR1 SGHRS and CDR2 YFSETQ. The CDR3 spells CASSLPGQTYEQYF. In DNA form, the CDR3 reads TGCGCCAGCAGCCTCCCGGGACAGACCTACGAGCAGTACTTC.

The rearrangement links TRBV7-6 to TRBJ2-7; 9 positions agree with TRBD2. CDR1 is SGHVS and CDR2 is FNYEAQ in the germline V gene. Trimming removed 0 bases from V and 0 bases from J; junction bases left unmatched: 6. The CDR3 is 17 residues long. The CDR3 region is CASSLAGGSGGSYEQYF. The CDR3 DNA reads as TGTGCCAGCAGCTTAGCGGGGGGTAGCGGGGGCTCCTACGAGCAGTACTTC.

The V and J genes are TRBV28 and TRBJ2-1, with TRBD1 identical over 12 bases. CDR1 and CDR2 from the germline V gene are MDHEN and SYDVKM. Losses at the gene ends were 5 bases for V and 8 bases for J; bases not matched to a gene: 4. This CDR3 has 14 amino acids. In DNA form, the CDR3 reads TGTGCCAGCAGTGGGGGACAGGGGGCTTATGAGCAGTTCTTC. Its translation: CASSGGQGAYEQFF.

The chain uses TRBV10-1 and TRBJ2-7, with D perhaps matching TRBD1 (5 bases). V lost 2 bases, J lost 9 bases, and 17 bases lay in between. This CDR3 spans 14 amino acids. Germline assignment: CDR1 WNHNN and CDR2 SYGVQD (reference sequence). This chain's CDR3 is CASSEGTQGRVQYF. DNA for the CDR3: TGCGCCAGCAGTGAGGGAACCCAGGGAAGGGTGCAGTACTTC.

This chain joins TRBV7-8 and TRBJ2-3, with D uncertain. Looked up from germline, CDR1 is SGHVS and CDR2 is FQNEAQ. The CDR3 is 14 residues long. V shed 11 bases and J shed 4 bases, with 19 bases lying between them. CDR3 sequence: CAAARVNRADTQYF. DNA of the CDR3: TGTGCCGCTGCTAGGGTAAATAGGGCAGATACGCAGTATTTT.

The chain's CDR3 is CASTKTGPYGYTF. CDR3 coding DNA: TGTGCCAGCACCAAAACAGGGCCCTATGGCTACACCTTC. The chain employs TRBV7-8 and TRBJ1-2, with D possibly TRBD1 on 6 matching bases. Trimming removed 7 bases at V and 4 bases at J, with 13 bases between. The germline V gene encodes CDR1 SGHVS and CDR2 FQNEAQ. The CDR3 contains 13 residues.

This chain's CDR3 is CASSPPLAGELDEQFF. The CDR3 bases are TGTGCCAGCAGCCCCCCGTTAGCGGGAGAACTGGATGAGCAGTTCTTC. The chain combines TRBV5-4 with TRBJ2-1; 9 nucleotides match TRBD2. The V gene end was trimmed by 4 bases and the J gene end by 8 bases; junction bases not matched to a gene: 13. The CDR3 is made up of 16 amino acids. Germline V CDR1 and CDR2: SGHNT, YYREEE (reference sequence).

The chain has TRBV6-5 and TRBJ2-7, with a possible D match to TRBD1 (5 bases). This CDR3 comprises 13 residues. V gave up 7 bases and J gave up 2 bases, with 12 bases separating them. CDR1 and CDR2 from the germline V gene are MNHEY and SVGAGI. The CDR3 DNA is TGTGCCAGCAAGGGGCTGTGGGCCTACGAGCAGTACTTC. Its translation: CASKGLWAYEQYF.

The chain has TRBV5-1 and TRBJ2-7; D could derive from TRBD1 or TRBD2 (5 bases each). The CDR3 covers 15 residues. In germline, CDR1 is SGHRS, CDR2 YFSETQ. With 1 base removed from V and 2 bases from J, the gap between germline ends came to 13 bases. The DNA for the CDR3 is TGCGCCAGCAGCTTGAAGGGACCAAACCCCTACGAGCAGTACTTC. It yields the protein CASSLKGPNPYEQYF.

This sequence joins TRBV5-4 and TRBJ1-4; the match to TRBD1 covers 7 bases. Germline assignment: CDR1 SGHNT and CDR2 YYREEE (reference sequence). Trimming cost V 2 bases and J 4 bases; bases outside gene matches: 2. This CDR3 has 14 residues. The CDR3 loop reads CASSFTGVNEKLFF. CDR3 coding DNA: TGTGCCAGCAGCTTCACAGGGGTTAATGAAAAACTGTTTTTT.

The chain joins TRBV15 to TRBJ2-7; TRBD2 agrees at 8 bases. J gave up 2 bases and V 5 bases, and 8 bases lay outside the gene matches. CDR1 and CDR2 from the germline V gene are LNHNV and YYDKDF (reference sequence). This CDR3 spans 15 amino acids. CDR3 in DNA: TGTGCCACCAGCTCCGTACGGGGGGGCCCCTACGAGCAGTACTTC. This sequence encodes CATSSVRGGPYEQYF.

In DNA form, the CDR3 reads TGCGCCAGCAGCCAAGATCGTCAGGGGGCTGGTGAGCAGTTCTTC. Its protein product is CASSQDRQGAGEQFF. This chain joins TRBV4-1 and TRBJ2-1, with TRBD1 identical over 8 bases. Germline-derived CDR1 and CDR2 are MGHRA and YSYEKL. The ends lost 0 bases at V and 9 bases at J; junction bases unmatched: 7. The CDR3 extends over 15 amino acids.

DNA for the CDR3: TGCAGCGTTTGGACCGAAAGTAACTATGGCTACACCTTC. Translated: CSVWTESNYGYTF. The chain joins TRBV29-1 to TRBJ1-2; D unresolved. Germline CDR1 is SQVTM and CDR2 is ANQGSEA. V was shortened by 5 bases and J by 1 base, with 11 bases between the two germline ends. The CDR3 has 13 residues.

The chain combines TRBV27 with TRBJ1-2, with D unclear. The CDR3 has 16 residues. V shed 6 bases and J shed 4 bases, with 21 bases lying between them. The germline gives CDR1 MNHEY, CDR2 SMNVEV (reference sequence). In DNA, the CDR3 is TGTGCCAGCAGCCCTTCGGGAGCCTACTTCGGCTATGGCTACACCTTC. Amino acids: CASSPSGAYFGYGYTF.

The chain recombines TRBV5-1 with TRBJ1-4, with a tentative D call TRBD1 (6 bases). V lost 3 bases and J 7 bases, leaving 16 bases between the germline ends. In germline, CDR1 is SGHRS, CDR2 YFSETQ. The CDR3 runs to 15 residues. CDR3 sequence reads: CASSSKGGIGEKLFF. In nucleotides, the CDR3 is TGCGCCAGCAGCTCAAAGGGGGGGATAGGTGAAAAACTGTTTTTT.